Presented here are 6 T cell receptor beta chains from one specimen sequenced in a study of tumor and adjacent non-tumor tissue in lung cancer. RNA was extracted from bulk tissue without any cell sorting. The normal lung tissue was taken more than 3 cm from the tumor edge. TCRbeta libraries were built with three rounds of nested PCR, modified from ARM-PCR. One entry per CDR3 protein results from TCRdb running MiXCR on the multiplex PCR reads. This sample yields 60,000 or so distinct CDR3 sequences, of which roughly two thirds are seen a single time; around 29% belongs to the top ten. The sequenced material came from distant non-tumor lung tissue. These receptor sequences come from a man between 65 and 80 years old with non-small cell lung cancer.

There are many counts of this clonotype. This rearrangement joins TRBV6-1 to TRBJ2-6; the D gene is possibly TRBD1 (6 bases). The CDR3 contains 15 residues. Germline V gene lookup returns CDR1 MNHNS and CDR2 SASEGT. V was cut by 6 bases and J by 0 bases, with 9 bases left in between. CDR3 protein: CASRLGGSGANVLTF. DNA of the CDR3: TGTGCCAGCAGGCTAGGGGGCTCTGGGGCCAACGTCCTGACTTTC.

As regards this clonotype: A much bigger clone sits one base away, suggesting this may be a read error. V and J are TRBV12-3 or TRBV12-4 and TRBJ2-5; TRBD1 might be the D (5 bases). V was trimmed by 0 bases and J by 6 bases, leaving 17 bases between them. The CDR3 is made up of 16 amino acids. DNA of the CDR3: TGTGCCAGCAGTTTAGCGAGACAGACGACTGCACAGACCCAGTACTTC. Encoded protein: CASSLARQTTAQTQYF.

Regarding this clonotype: One end of the junction is discordant with germline, which a read error may explain. The chain joins TRBV11-2 to TRBJ2-5; D not certain. This CDR3 contains 13 residues. Germline assignment: CDR1 SGHAT and CDR2 FQNNGV. The CDR3 spells CASSLAGRETLYF. CDR3 DNA: TGTGCCAGCAGCTTAGCTGGGCGAGAGACCCTGTACTTC.

Regarding this clonotype: With a much larger clone just one base away, this may be a read error. This chain links TRBV6-4 with TRBJ2-3; D remains unclear. The CDR3 extends over 14 amino acids. Germline CDR1 and CDR2: MRHNA and SNTAGT. Trimming shortened V by 2 bases and J by 2 bases, and 8 bases separated the two germline ends. CDR3 sequence (DNA): TGTGCCAGCAGTGACGGACGCCCCACAGATACGCAGTATTTT. The encoded protein is CASSDGRPTDTQYF.

The chain carries TRBV29-1 and TRBJ1-2, with D possibly matching TRBD1 (6 bases). This CDR3 has 11 residues. CDR1 is SQVTM and CDR2 is ANQGSEA in the germline V gene. Between the trimmed V and J ends, which lost 8 bases and 6 bases, there was a span of 13 bases. The CDR3: CSLITGNGYTF. CDR3 DNA sequence: TGCAGCCTGATAACAGGGAATGGCTACACCTTC.

Points on this clonotype: An end of the junction does not agree with germline; a read error may underlie this. This chain joins TRBV20-1 and TRBJ2-1; D may be TRBD1 (5 bases). The CDR3 covers 15 residues. CDR1 and CDR2 from the germline V gene are DFQATT and SNEGSKA (reference sequence). The DNA of the CDR3 is TGCAGTGCTAGAACCCTGACAGATTTCGACAATCAGCAGTTCTTC. Protein product: CSARTLTDFDNQQFF.